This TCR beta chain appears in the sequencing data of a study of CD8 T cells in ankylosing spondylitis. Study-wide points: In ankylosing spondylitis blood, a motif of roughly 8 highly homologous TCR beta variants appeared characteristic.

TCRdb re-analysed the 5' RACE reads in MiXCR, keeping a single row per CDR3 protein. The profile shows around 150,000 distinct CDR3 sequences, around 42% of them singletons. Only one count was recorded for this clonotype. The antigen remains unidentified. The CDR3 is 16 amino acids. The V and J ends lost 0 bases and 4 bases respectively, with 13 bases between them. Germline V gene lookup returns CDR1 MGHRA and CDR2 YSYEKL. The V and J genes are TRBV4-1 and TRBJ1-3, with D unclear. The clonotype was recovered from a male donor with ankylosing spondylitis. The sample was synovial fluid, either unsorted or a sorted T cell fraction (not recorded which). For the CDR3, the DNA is TGCGCCAGCAGCCAAGATCTTTGGGGTTCCGGAAACACCATATATTTT. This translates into CASSQDLWGSGNTIYF.